The 21 T cell receptor beta chains below were found in one sample sequenced in a study of ipilimumab plus nivolumab after autologous stem cell transplantation. TCRdb keeps only in-frame clones here, not all; method: immunoSEQ multiplex PCR. The data show 15,000 or so clones, over 75% seen once. The source was PBMCs, collected in a trial of ipilimumab plus nivolumab as post-transplant consolidation. Receptor source: a male donor with diffuse large B-cell lymphoma.

The J gene is TRBJ2-1, the V gene TRBV5-4; TRBD2 matches at 11 bases. This CDR3 region has 16 residues. V was clipped by 2 bases and J by 9 bases; unmatched bases: 10. Germline lookup yields CDR1 SGHNT and CDR2 YYREEE (reference sequence). Here the CDR3 DNA reads TGTGCCAGCAGCTTTCTAATAGCGGGGGGGCCGGGTGAGCAGTTCTTC. It codes for CASSFLIAGGPGEQFF. The variable domain in full, completed from reference TRBV5-4 and TRBJ2-1, reads ETGVTQSPTHLIKTRGQQVTLRCSSQSGHNTVSWYQQALGQGPQFIFQYYREEENGRGNFPPRFSGLQFPNYSSELNVNALELDDSALYLCASSFLIAGGPGEQFFGPGTRLTVL.

The chain uses TRBV5-1 and TRBJ1-2; D gene uncertain. Trimming shortened V by 3 bases and J by 0 bases, and 12 bases separated the two germline ends. Germline V lookup: CDR1 SGHRS, CDR2 YFSETQ. CDR3 length: 15 residues. CDR3 sequence reads: CASSSSLGTNYGYTF. As DNA, the CDR3 is TGCGCCAGCAGCTCCTCCCTTGGGACTAACTATGGCTACACCTTC.

The chain combines TRBV14 with TRBJ2-3, with 7 bases aligning to TRBD1. The CDR3 length is 16 residues. Unmatched junction bases numbered 7, after V lost 2 bases and J lost 2 bases. Germline CDR1 and CDR2: SGHDN and FVKESK. CDR3 nucleotide sequence: TGTGCCAGCAGCCAATACTTTGACAGGGACACAGATACGCAGTATTTT. Encoded protein: CASSQYFDRDTDTQYF.

The sample holds one count of this clone. The chain uses TRBV30 and TRBJ2-1; TRBD2 matches 8 bases. CDR1 and CDR2 (germline): GTSNPN, SVGIG (reference sequence). Germline trimming cut 7 bases from V and 9 bases from J; bases unmatched to any gene: 14. There are 14 residues in the CDR3. The CDR3 region has the DNA TGTGCCTCCCTACCGGGACTAGGGGCGGGTGAGCAGTTCTTC. As protein: CASLPGLGAGEQFF.

In its sample, this clone was seen a few times. The chain carries TRBV18 and TRBJ1-6; no clear D. CDR1 KGHSH and CDR2 LQKENI come from the germline V gene. This CDR3 spans 13 amino acids. V dropped 8 bases and J dropped 9 bases, with 14 bases sitting between them. CDR3 DNA: TGTGCCAGCCCTATTGATATGGGTTCACCCCTCCACTTT. The encoded protein is CASPIDMGSPLHF.

This rearrangement joins TRBV7-6 to TRBJ2-2, with TRBD1 matching 8 bases. Per the germline V gene, CDR1 is SGHVS and CDR2 is FNYEAQ. The J segment lost 4 bases and the V segment lost 4 bases, leaving 11 bases of the junction unmatched. The CDR3 spans 17 residues. CDR3 sequence reads: CASSYTGTGAGTGELFF. The CDR3 DNA reads as TGTGCCAGCAGCTACACCGGGACAGGAGCTGGCACCGGGGAGCTGTTTTTT.

The rearrangement links TRBV5-1 to TRBJ2-7; TRBD2 is a possible D gene (5 bases). Trimming removed 2 bases at V and 6 bases at J, with 15 bases between. Germline-derived CDR1 and CDR2 are SGHRS and YFSETQ. This CDR3 has 14 residues. The CDR3, as DNA: TGCGCCAGCAGCTTACTAGGCTCCTCGGGCGAGCAGTACTTC. This encodes CASSLLGSSGEQYF.

The chain couples TRBV5-1 to TRBJ2-7; TRBD1 aligns across 8 bases. The ends lost 4 bases at V and 6 bases at J; junction bases unmatched: 3. The CDR3 totals 12 residues. Germline lookup yields CDR1 SGHRS and CDR2 YFSETQ. The CDR3 DNA is TGCGCCAGCAGCCAAGACAGGGGCGAGCAGTACTTC. This codes for CASSQDRGEQYF.

This clone showed up just once. The J gene is TRBJ1-2, the V gene TRBV27; 9 bases are shared with TRBD1. V gave up 3 bases and J gave up 7 bases; unmatched junction bases: 18. Germline lookup yields CDR1 MNHEY and CDR2 SMNVEV (reference sequence). The CDR3 extends over 18 amino acids. The CDR3 loop is CASSLLGGTGGLQGGYTF. The DNA of the CDR3 is TGTGCCAGCAGTTTGTTGGGGGGCACAGGGGGCCTTCAGGGTGGCTACACCTTC.

V and J are TRBV4-2 and TRBJ1-5, with D uncertain. The CDR3 is 17 residues long. Germline V CDR1 and CDR2: LGHNA, YNFKEQ. V dropped 0 bases and J dropped 6 bases, with 18 bases sitting between them. The CDR3 DNA sequence: TGTGCCAGCAGCCAAGAAGTAGGTCTCCTCCTAGGTCAGCCCCAGCATTTT. It yields the protein CASSQEVGLLLGQPQHF.

The rearrangement links TRBV10-3 to TRBJ1-4, with D unresolved. The CDR3 extends over 14 amino acids. V was cut by 10 bases and J by 8 bases, with 20 bases left in between. Per germline, CDR1 ENHRY and CDR2 SYGVKD. Here the CDR3 DNA reads TGTGCCACCGCCGCCTCGGGCGGGAAGGAAAAACTGTTTTTT. Amino acid sequence: CATAASGGKEKLFF.

The table lists this clone with a few counts. Here the CDR3 reads CASSEKASEFYGYTF. CDR3 DNA sequence: TGTGCCAGCAGTGAAAAGGCCTCCGAATTCTATGGCTACACCTTC. The chain uses TRBV6-1 and TRBJ1-2; D ambiguous. The ends were cut back, 2 bases at V and 4 bases at J, with 14 bases in the middle. There are 15 residues in the CDR3. Germline lookup yields CDR1 MNHNS and CDR2 SASEGT.

The V and J genes are TRBV7-9 and TRBJ2-5; TRBD2 agrees at 8 bases. V was clipped by 6 bases and J by 2 bases; unmatched bases: 5. The length of the CDR3 is 14 residues. CDR1 SEHNR and CDR2 FQNEAQ come from the germline V gene (reference sequence). This CDR3 reads CASRAGAGQETQYF. CDR3 DNA sequence: TGTGCCAGCAGAGCGGGAGCGGGGCAAGAGACCCAGTACTTC.

This chain links TRBV5-3 with TRBJ2-7, with 8 bases lining up with TRBD2. TRBV5-3 is flagged as an ORF with uncertain function. After removal of 4 bases from V and 6 bases from J, the junction contained 15 bases not matched to a gene. CDR3 length equals 16 residues. The CDR3 spells CARSMPGGLNVVEQYF. CDR3 nucleotide sequence: TGTGCCAGAAGCATGCCGGGGGGGCTTAACGTAGTCGAGCAGTACTTC.

This rearrangement joins TRBV15 to TRBJ1-2; D uncertain. V gave up 5 bases and J gave up 4 bases, with 20 bases separating them. CDR1 is LNHNV, CDR2 YYDKDF, per germline (reference sequence). The CDR3 runs to 16 residues. The CDR3 loop is CATSADRSGKTYGYTF. The CDR3 DNA reads TGTGCCACCAGCGCGGATAGAAGTGGAAAGACCTATGGCTACACCTTC.

J is TRBJ2-2 and V is TRBV9, with a possible D match to TRBD1 (7 bases). The CDR3 spans 14 residues. Germline V gene sequence: CDR1 SGDLS, CDR2 YYNGEE. V was cut by 4 bases and J by 5 bases, with 12 bases left in between. As DNA, the CDR3 is TGTGCCAGCAGCTGGGCAGGGGGGACCGGGGAGCTGTTTTTT. Its protein product is CASSWAGGTGELFF.

A few counts support this clone. The rearrangement uses TRBV5-1 and TRBJ2-2; 10 nucleotides align to TRBD2. V shed 2 bases, J shed 0 bases, and the junction held 4 bases outside the gene matches. CDR1 is SGHRS, CDR2 YFSETQ, per germline. This CDR3 is built from 17 residues. CDR3 amino acids: CASSFGLAAANTGELFF. The DNA of the CDR3 is TGCGCCAGCAGCTTTGGACTAGCGGCCGCGAACACCGGGGAGCTGTTTTTT. Variable domain in full (rest from reference TRBV5-1 and TRBJ2-2): KAGVTQTPRYLIKTRGQQVTLSCSPISGHRSVSWYQQTPGQGLQFLFEYFSETQRNKGNFPGRFSGRQFSNSRSEMNVSTLELGDSALYLCASSFGLAAANTGELFFGEGSRLTVL.

The chain combines TRBV27 with TRBJ1-5; no definite D call. The germline V gene has CDR1 MNHEY and CDR2 SMNVEV (reference sequence). The CDR3 length is 14 residues. V was pared by 3 bases and J by 2 bases, with 8 bases between. CDR3 sequence reads: CASSFSRGNQPQHF. Written as DNA, the CDR3 is TGTGCCAGCAGTTTCTCCCGTGGCAATCAGCCCCAGCATTTT.

The rearrangement joins TRBV7-9 to TRBJ2-7, with 8 bases aligning to TRBD2. Germline lookup yields CDR1 SEHNR and CDR2 FQNEAQ (reference sequence). The CDR3 runs 13 residues. V shed 5 bases, J shed 5 bases, and the junction held 5 bases outside the gene matches. The chain's CDR3 is CASSGTSFHEQYF. CDR3 sequence (DNA): TGTGCCAGCAGCGGGACTAGTTTCCACGAGCAGTACTTC.

The rearrangement joins TRBV7-8 to TRBJ1-2; 11 positions agree with TRBD1. Trimming cost V 5 bases and J 7 bases; bases outside gene matches: 6. From germline, CDR1 is SGHVS and CDR2 FQNEAQ. This CDR3 has 14 residues. CDR3: CASSGYGTGGGYTF. DNA of the CDR3: TGTGCCAGCAGCGGTTACGGGACAGGGGGTGGCTACACCTTC.

The chain uses TRBV6-5 and TRBJ2-7, with D perhaps matching TRBD1 or TRBD2 (6 bases each). Germline-derived CDR1 and CDR2 are MNHEY and SVGAGI. The CDR3 sequence is 16 residues long. Trimming left V 0 bases short and J 1 base short, with 13 bases between. The CDR3 nucleotides read TGTGCCAGCAGTTACTCAGGAGGGGGATCTTCCTACGAGCAGTACTTC. Translation gives CASSYSGGGSSYEQYF.